These 28 T cell receptor beta chains were all obtained from the same sample, sequenced in a study of blood T cell repertoires in COVID-19. The data were produced by immunoSEQ multiplex PCR, yet TCRdb's version contains in-frame clones alone and is incomplete. This table holds around 290,000 clones, 80% to 95% found once. The sequenced material came from peripheral blood. These receptors all come from a woman aged 25 to 39 with COVID-19, enrolled during active disease.

The rearrangement joins TRBV7-2 to TRBJ1-6; 10 nucleotides align to TRBD1. Germline assignment: CDR1 SGHTA and CDR2 FQGNSA. The CDR3 extends over 14 amino acids. V dropped 6 bases and J dropped 7; count of bases not matched to a gene: 3. The CDR3: CASRRDRGNSPLHF. The CDR3 DNA reads as TGTGCCAGCAGACGGGACAGGGGAAATTCACCCCTCCACTTT.

The chain links TRBV10-1 to TRBJ1-1, with unresolved D. The CDR3 runs to 14 residues. Germline CDR1 and CDR2: WNHNN and SYGVQD (reference sequence). V gave up 0 bases and J gave up 1 base, with 6 bases separating them. The CDR3 nucleotides are TGCGCCAGCAGTGAGTCGTATCCGAACACTGAAGCTTTCTTT. It yields the protein CASSESYPNTEAFF.

This clone is a singleton in its sample. This chain joins TRBV6-5 and TRBJ1-2, with a tentative D call TRBD1 (6 bases). This CDR3 is 13 amino acids long. The germline gives CDR1 MNHEY, CDR2 SVGAGI. Trimming shortened V by 10 bases and J by 2 bases, and 14 bases separated the two germline ends. CDR3 bases: TGTGCCACCGGTGCAGGGGCGAACTATGGCTACACCTTC. Protein product: CATGAGANYGYTF.

The chain employs TRBV6-5 and TRBJ1-2; 9 bases fit TRBD1. In germline, CDR1 is MNHEY, CDR2 SVGAGI. With 4 bases clipped from V and 8 bases from J, the junction kept 11 bases outside the gene matches. The CDR3 consists of 15 residues. CDR3 nucleotide sequence: TGTGCCAGCAGTTCCAACCTACAGGGGGCAGGGGGCTACACCTTC. Protein sequence: CASSSNLQGAGGYTF.

The chain employs TRBV5-1 and TRBJ1-1, with TRBD1 as a possible D gene (5 bases). Germline V gene data show CDR1 as SGHRS and CDR2 as YFSETQ. The CDR3 is made up of 15 amino acids. The V end was cut by 2 bases, the J end by 0 bases, with 11 bases between. The CDR3 DNA sequence: TGCGCCAGCAGCTTAGCAGGGCGCGTGAACACTGAAGCTTTCTTT. Its protein product is CASSLAGRVNTEAFF.

The chain recombines TRBV19 with TRBJ1-5, with D possibly being TRBD1 (6 bases). The CDR3 has 15 residues. In germline, CDR1 is LNHDA, CDR2 SQIVND (reference sequence). Trimming stripped 5 bases from V and 0 bases from J, with 11 bases between. This CDR3 is CASSVQGYSNQPQHF. CDR3 bases: TGTGCCAGTAGTGTACAGGGATATAGCAATCAGCCCCAGCATTTT.

V gene TRBV2 combines with J gene TRBJ1-2; D uncertain. Germline V CDR1 and CDR2: SNHLY, FYNNEI. V gave up 3 bases and J gave up 4 bases, with 12 bases separating them. CDR3 length: 14 residues. Written as DNA, the CDR3 is TGTGCCAGCAGTGAGGTGGTGGCTAGCTATGGCTACACCTTC. Translation gives CASSEVVASYGYTF. The entire variable domain, with the rest obtained from reference TRBV2 and TRBJ1-2, is as follows: EPEVTQTPSHQVTQMGQEVILRCVPISNHLYFYWYRQILGQKVEFLVSFYNNEISEKSEIFDDQFSVERPDGSNFTLKIRSTKLEDSAMYFCASSEVVASYGYTFGSGTRLTVV.

V and J are TRBV27 and TRBJ2-1, with 12 bases matching TRBD1. In germline, CDR1 is MNHEY, CDR2 SMNVEV (reference sequence). With 7 bases clipped from V and 7 bases from J, the junction kept 8 bases outside the gene matches. The CDR3 extends over 15 amino acids. CDR3: CASTGTGGTANEQFF. CDR3 bases: TGTGCCAGCACCGGGACAGGGGGCACAGCAAATGAGCAGTTCTTC.

The chain recombines TRBV9 with TRBJ2-5; the match to TRBD1 covers 9 bases. Germline V gene sequence: CDR1 SGDLS, CDR2 YYNGEE. This CDR3 has 15 residues. Trimming took 0 bases from V and 4 from J; bases not matched to a gene: 4. CDR3 nucleotide sequence: TGTGCCAGCAGCGTAGCGGGACAGGGAGGAGAGACCCAGTACTTC. Amino acids: CASSVAGQGGETQYF.

This chain links TRBV2 with TRBJ2-1, with a tentative D call TRBD1 (6 bases). V lost 5 bases to trimming and J lost 6 bases, with 8 bases between them. The CDR3 runs 12 residues. Looked up from germline, CDR1 is SNHLY and CDR2 is FYNNEI. Written as DNA, the CDR3 is TGTGCCAGCAGTTACAGGGTCAATGAGCAGTTCTTC. Its translation is CASSYRVNEQFF.

The V and J genes are TRBV6-6 and TRBJ1-4; 7 bases line up with TRBD1. Germline lookup yields CDR1 MNHNY and CDR2 SVGAGI (reference sequence). The CDR3 runs to 14 residues. Germline trimming cut 4 bases from V and 13 bases from J; bases unmatched to any gene: 12. For the CDR3, the DNA is TGTGCCAGCAGTTCACCGGGACAGCCATTTGCACTGTTTTTT. This translates into CASSSPGQPFALFF.

V usage is TRBV2 and J usage is TRBJ1-5; no clear D gene. The CDR3 is made up of 15 amino acids. V lost 9 bases and J 3 bases, leaving 18 bases between the germline ends. CDR1 SNHLY and CDR2 FYNNEI come from the germline V gene. CDR3 amino acids: CASGTDGLLNQPQHF. In DNA, the CDR3 is TGTGCCAGTGGAACCGACGGACTCCTCAATCAGCCCCAGCATTTT.

V usage is TRBV19 and J usage is TRBJ1-1, with 9 bases aligning to TRBD1. The germline gives CDR1 LNHDA, CDR2 SQIVND (reference sequence). The CDR3 covers 13 residues. J was trimmed by 4 bases and V by 7 bases; bases with no gene match: 4. The CDR3: CASTLTGGTEAFF. The CDR3 nucleotides read TGTGCCAGTACCCTGACAGGGGGCACTGAAGCTTTCTTT.

Of note for this clone: Other DNA sequences from this sample encode an identical CDR3 as well. The rearrangement links TRBV5-1 to TRBJ2-7; 7 bases align to TRBD1. Germline V CDR1 and CDR2: SGHRS, YFSETQ. J was trimmed by 4 bases and V by 4 bases; bases with no gene match: 8. The CDR3 contains 14 residues. CDR3 bases: TGCGCCAGCAGCCTGGGGGACAGAGGGTACGAGCAGTACTTC. Translated, it gives CASSLGDRGYEQYF.

The chain has TRBV3-1 (or the pseudogene TRBV3-2) and TRBJ2-1, with 7 bases identical to TRBD2. There are 14 residues in the CDR3. Germline CDR1 and CDR2: LGHDT and YNNKEL (reference sequence). J was trimmed by 0 bases and V by 6 bases; bases with no gene match: 2. In DNA, the CDR3 is TGTGCCAGCAGTCGGACTAGCTCCTACAATGAGCAGTTCTTC. Its translation is CASSRTSSYNEQFF.

This rearrangement joins TRBV3-1 (or the pseudogene TRBV3-2) to TRBJ2-1, with a possible D match to TRBD1 (5 bases). Germline values: CDR1 LGHDT, CDR2 YNNKEL (reference sequence). Trimming pared 3 bases from V and 0 bases from J, leaving 15 bases between. The CDR3 covers 17 residues. CDR3 protein: CASSQGIQGASYNEQFF. CDR3 in DNA: TGTGCCAGCAGCCAGGGAATCCAGGGCGCCTCCTACAATGAGCAGTTCTTC.

The J gene is TRBJ1-1, the V gene TRBV19; D call uncertain. CDR3 size: 14 residues. Trimming stripped 4 bases from V and 1 base from J, with 10 bases between. The germline CDR1 and CDR2 sequences are LNHDA and SQIVND (reference sequence). CDR3 in DNA: TGTGCCAGTAGTACCCATACAGCGAACACTGAAGCTTTCTTT. Its translation is CASSTHTANTEAFF.

This clone was counted a single time. V gene TRBV5-5 combines with J gene TRBJ2-3, with TRBD2 matching over 10 bases. The V gene's germline CDR1 is SGHKS and CDR2 YYEKEE (reference sequence). The CDR3 totals 14 residues. J was trimmed by 5 bases and V by 1 base; bases with no gene match: 1. CDR3 DNA: TGTGCCAGCAGCTTGCCTAGCGGGGGAGATACGCAGTATTTT. Translated, it gives CASSLPSGGDTQYF.

The chain has TRBV19 and TRBJ2-3; D unclear. Germline values: CDR1 LNHDA, CDR2 SQIVND (reference sequence). V was pared by 2 bases and J by 1 base, with 4 bases between. The CDR3 is 13 residues long. Here the CDR3 reads CASSIKRTDTQYF. CDR3 bases: TGTGCCAGTAGTATAAAGCGCACAGATACGCAGTATTTT.

The chain employs TRBV3-1 (or the pseudogene TRBV3-2) and TRBJ2-3; D call uncertain. Germline CDR1 LGHDT, CDR2 YNNKEL (reference sequence). Trimming shortened V by 5 bases and J by 7 bases, and 19 bases separated the two germline ends. This CDR3 is 15 amino acids long. The DNA for the CDR3 is TGTGCCAGCAGCTTGATGACGTCCCAGGCGCATACGCAGTATTTT. It codes for CASSLMTSQAHTQYF.

V usage is TRBV6-5 and J usage is TRBJ1-2; 7 bases align to TRBD1. CDR3 length equals 14 residues. The V segment lost 5 bases and the J segment 4 bases; nucleotides outside the gene matches: 7. CDR1 is MNHEY and CDR2 is SVGAGI in the germline V gene. The CDR3 loop is CASSQGEGSYGYTF. The CDR3 DNA is TGTGCCAGCAGTCAGGGGGAAGGGTCCTATGGCTACACCTTC.

The chain is built from TRBV9 and TRBJ2-1; the match to TRBD2 covers 10 bases. The CDR3 covers 15 residues. V lost 1 base to trimming and J lost 5 bases; unmatched junction nucleotides: 3. The V gene's germline CDR1 is SGDLS and CDR2 YYNGEE. CDR3 loop: CASSVLAGGNNEQFF. The CDR3 coding sequence is TGTGCCAGCAGCGTATTAGCGGGAGGAAACAATGAGCAGTTCTTC.

This clone was observed a few times. This chain links TRBV3-1 (or the pseudogene TRBV3-2) with TRBJ2-1; 9 positions agree with TRBD2. Germline CDR1 is LGHDT and CDR2 is YNNKEL (reference sequence). Trimming cost V 4 bases and J 7 bases; bases outside gene matches: 14. The CDR3 has 17 residues. The CDR3 spells CASSLEGLAGGPNEQFF. The CDR3 DNA reads as TGTGCCAGCAGCCTAGAGGGGTTGGCGGGAGGGCCGAATGAGCAGTTCTTC.

The V and J genes are TRBV20-1 and TRBJ1-6; 12 positions agree with TRBD1. V lost 3 bases and J lost 6; bases outside the gene matches: 9. The CDR3 extends over 17 amino acids. Germline CDR1 DFQATT, CDR2 SNEGSKA (reference sequence). The CDR3 is CSASWGQGAQSNSPLHF. Here the CDR3 DNA reads TGCAGTGCTAGTTGGGGACAGGGGGCGCAAAGTAATTCACCCCTCCACTTT.

On this clone: The junction and the germline gene differ at one end; a read error may be behind it. V gene TRBV10-3 combines with J gene TRBJ1-5; D not resolved. Germline lookup yields CDR1 ENHRY and CDR2 SYGVKD. CDR3 size: 13 residues. This chain's CDR3 is CAIGEASNQPQHF. The CDR3 bases are TGTGCCATCGGTGAAGCTAGCAATCAGCCCCAGCATTTT.

V gene TRBV9 combines with J gene TRBJ1-2; 8 bases are shared with TRBD1. The germline V gene encodes CDR1 SGDLS and CDR2 YYNGEE. The CDR3 is 13 amino acids. Trimming cost V 2 bases and J 4 bases; bases outside gene matches: 1. The CDR3 sequence is CASSVDRGYGYTF. CDR3 bases: TGTGCCAGCAGCGTTGACAGGGGCTATGGCTACACCTTC.

The CDR3 reads CASSPYGTLGYGYTF. The CDR3 region has the DNA TGTGCCAGCAGTCCTTACGGGACACTTGGCTATGGCTACACCTTC. The J gene is TRBJ1-2, the V gene TRBV27; a weak D match, TRBD1 (6 bases). The CDR3 has 15 amino acids. CDR1 MNHEY and CDR2 SMNVEV come from the germline V gene (reference sequence). Trimming took 5 bases from V and 4 from J, leaving 17 bases between them.

The chain combines TRBV30 with TRBJ2-7; D is possibly TRBD2 (6 bases). Germline V CDR1 and CDR2: GTSNPN, SVGIG (reference sequence). V dropped 5 bases and J dropped 8 bases, with 19 bases sitting between them. CDR3 length equals 13 residues. CDR3 residues: CAWGGTPAIKQYF. The DNA for the CDR3 is TGTGCCTGGGGGGGGACTCCGGCAATCAAGCAGTACTTC.